This T cell receptor (beta chain) was identified in a study of PD-L1 blockade in urothelial cancer. Study summary: Most patients, about 85% of the roughly 29, were males with bladder-origin cancer. Patients had undergone 0 to 3 prior chemotherapy regimens.

Germline V CDR1 and CDR2: KGHSH, LQKENI. This CDR3 has 16 residues. V was pared by 0 bases and J by 3 bases, with 13 bases between. Only in-frame clones appear in the TCRdb table, and some are missing; sequencing was by immunoSEQ multiplex PCR. The repertoire holds around 40,000 clones, 80% to 90% seen once, with roughly 2.1% in the top ten. This sample comprised PBMCs, obtained around atezolizumab (anti-PD-L1) treatment. V usage is TRBV18 and J usage is TRBJ2-3, with D perhaps matching TRBD2 (6 bases). The TCR comes from a man in his sixties with urothelial cancer. Here the CDR3 DNA reads TGTGCCAGCTCACCACCGGGTAGCGGAAATACAGATACGCAGTATTTT. Translated: CASSPPGSGNTDTQYF.